The 13 T cell receptor beta chains given below trace back to one sample, sequenced in a study of blood T cell repertoires in COVID-19. This table comes from immunoSEQ multiplex PCR, and its TCRdb copy is limited to in-frame clones, with some not included. The table lists about 380,000 clones, about four fifths of them singletons, with approximately 1% in the top ten. Sequencing was done on a sample of peripheral blood. The receptor source for this set is a human donor with acute or convalescent COVID-19. The donor label of this sample is uncertain.

This rearrangement joins TRBV5-6 to TRBJ2-7, with unresolved D. The CDR3 runs to 12 residues. Trimming took 5 bases from V and 6 from J, leaving 12 bases between them. From germline, CDR1 is SGHDT and CDR2 YYEEEE. CDR3 residues: CASSFFAVEQYF. The CDR3 DNA follows: TGTGCCAGCAGTTTTTTCGCGGTCGAGCAGTACTTC.

The chain couples TRBV30 to TRBJ1-2; TRBD1 might be the D (6 bases). CDR3 size: 14 residues. Trimming left V 8 bases short and J 8 bases short, with 24 bases between. The germline V gene has CDR1 GTSNPN and CDR2 SVGIG (reference sequence). CDR3 sequence: CARRVGGGLRGYTF. The CDR3 bases are TGTGCCCGCAGGGTTGGGGGCGGCTTGCGGGGCTACACCTTC.

A few counts support this clone. The CDR3 loop reads CASSIAGGAKTQYF. CDR3 nucleotides: TGTGCCAGTAGTATCGCAGGGGGCGCGAAGACCCAGTACTTC. V usage is TRBV19 and J usage is TRBJ2-5; 8 positions match TRBD1. The V gene's germline CDR1 is LNHDA and CDR2 SQIVND (reference sequence). With V trimmed by 3 bases and J by 6 bases, 6 bases remained unmatched. This CDR3 contains 14 residues.

The sample holds one count of this clone. The chain combines TRBV2 with TRBJ1-6; D is unresolved. CDR3 length: 17 residues. Germline loops: CDR1 SNHLY, CDR2 FYNNEI. V lost 2 bases to trimming and J lost 4 bases, with 15 bases between them. CDR3 protein: CASSERGEARYNSPLHF. CDR3 in DNA: TGTGCCAGCAGTGAAAGAGGAGAGGCGCGGTATAATTCACCCCTCCACTTT.

V is TRBV19 and J is TRBJ1-2; 7 bases fit TRBD1. The CDR3 is made up of 15 amino acids. Germline trimming cut 3 bases from V and 8 bases from J; bases unmatched to any gene: 12. Germline V gene lookup returns CDR1 LNHDA and CDR2 SQIVND (reference sequence). In DNA, the CDR3 is TGTGCCAGTAGTATCCCAAGTCCCAGGGGGAACGGCTACACCTTC. Protein sequence: CASSIPSPRGNGYTF.

The chain has TRBV5-1 and TRBJ1-6; 9 nucleotides line up with TRBD1. This CDR3 contains 15 residues. V trimming: 3 bases; J trimming: 8 bases; junction bases outside the gene matches: 6. Per germline, CDR1 SGHRS and CDR2 YFSETQ. The CDR3 region is CASSSQGANDSPLHF. In DNA form, the CDR3 reads TGCGCCAGCAGCTCACAGGGGGCCAACGATTCACCCCTCCACTTT.

The V and J genes are TRBV2 and TRBJ1-5; D is undetermined. This CDR3 is 13 amino acids long. V lost 6 bases and J 6 bases, leaving 12 bases between the germline ends. From germline, CDR1 is SNHLY and CDR2 FYNNEI. The CDR3 DNA follows: TGTGCCAGCAGCCCAAGAGAGGGTCAGCCCCAGCATTTT. As protein: CASSPREGQPQHF.

The V and J genes are TRBV7-9 and TRBJ1-1; possibly TRBD1 for D (5 bases). Germline V lookup: CDR1 SEHNR, CDR2 FQNEAQ (reference sequence). The V and J ends lost 0 bases and 1 base respectively, with 9 bases between them. The CDR3 has 15 amino acids. CDR3 protein: CASSLALGPNTEAFF. The CDR3 DNA is TGTGCCAGCAGCTTAGCGCTGGGGCCGAACACTGAAGCTTTCTTT.

Remarks on this clone: Other DNA sequences within the sample encode an identical CDR3. The chain recombines TRBV10-3 with TRBJ1-2, with TRBD1 matching 10 bases. This CDR3 is built from 14 residues. Germline values: CDR1 ENHRY, CDR2 SYGVKD. V was clipped by 2 bases and J by 4 bases; unmatched bases: 1. CDR3 amino acids: CAISERTGGYGYTF. CDR3 nucleotide sequence: TGTGCCATCAGTGAGAGGACAGGGGGCTATGGCTACACCTTC.

V and J are TRBV6-5 and TRBJ1-2; 9 bases line up with TRBD1. Trimming cost V 6 bases and J 6 bases; bases outside gene matches: 11. Germline assignment: CDR1 MNHEY and CDR2 SVGAGI. The CDR3 has 15 amino acids. The DNA of the CDR3 is TGTGCCAGCAGACTAGATCCGGGACAGGGTGATGGCTACACCTTC. Amino acids: CASRLDPGQGDGYTF.

V usage is TRBV4-1 and J usage is TRBJ2-7, with TRBD1 as a possible D gene (6 bases). Trimming removed 0 bases from V and 12 bases from J, with 18 bases in between. The germline V gene encodes CDR1 MGHRA and CDR2 YSYEKL. The CDR3 loop spans 14 amino acids. The CDR3 spells CASSQDLGTLTLYF. In DNA, the CDR3 is TGCGCCAGCAGCCAAGATCTGGGGACACTCACCTTGTACTTC.

This clone has a single count. V is TRBV30 and J is TRBJ2-7; maybe TRBD1 (6 bases). Trimming removed 0 bases from V and 6 bases from J, with 9 bases in between. The length of the CDR3 is 12 residues. Germline V gives CDR1 GTSNPN, CDR2 SVGIG (reference sequence). The DNA of the CDR3 is TGTGCCTGGAGTGTAACAGGGTTCGAGCAGTACTTC. Its protein is CAWSVTGFEQYF. The variable domain in full, with the rest retrieved from reference TRBV30 and TRBJ2-7, is SQTIHQWPATLVQPVGSPLSLECTVEGTSNPNLYWYRQAAGRGLQLLFYSVGIGQISSEVPQNLSASRPQDRQFILSSKKLLLSDSGFYLCAWSVTGFEQYFGPGTRLTVT.

The V gene is TRBV7-6, the J gene TRBJ2-1, with 11 bases identical to TRBD2. This CDR3 region has 16 residues. Germline CDR1 SGHVS, CDR2 FNYEAQ. The V gene end was trimmed by 2 bases and the J gene end by 5 bases; junction bases not matched to a gene: 5. The CDR3 loop is CASSLKLAGVNNEQFF. The DNA for the CDR3 is TGTGCCAGCAGCTTAAAACTAGCGGGGGTTAACAATGAGCAGTTCTTC. Supplemented by reference TRBV7-6 and TRBJ2-1, the full variable domain reads GAGVSQSPRYKVTKRGQDVALRCDPISGHVSLYWYRQALGQGPEFLTYFNYEAQQDKSGLPNDRFSAERPEGSISTLTIQRTEQRDSAMYRCASSLKLAGVNNEQFFGPGTRLTVL.